The 2 T cell receptor beta chains below all came from one sample that was sequenced in a study of blood T cell repertoires in COVID-19. The method was immunoSEQ multiplex PCR; TCRdb's version includes in-frame clones alone and lacks a portion of them. Here the sample spans 120,000 or so clones, 70% to 80% being singletons. The sequencing sample was made of peripheral blood. Source of these receptors: a man aged 35-49 years with active or convalescent COVID-19.

V usage is TRBV28 and J usage is TRBJ1-3; D unclear. Germline V gives CDR1 MDHEN, CDR2 SYDVKM. Trimming pared 8 bases from V and 4 bases from J, leaving 15 bases between. The CDR3 is 14 amino acids. The CDR3 sequence is CASRGPAPGNTIYF. The CDR3 nucleotides read TGTGCCAGCCGCGGTCCGGCCCCCGGAAACACCATATATTTT.

V and J are TRBV5-1 and TRBJ1-1; TRBD1 matches 9 bases. Germline V CDR1 and CDR2: SGHRS, YFSETQ. J lost 1 base, V lost 4 bases, and 2 bases had no gene match. The CDR3 spans 14 residues. The CDR3: CASSRTGENTEAFF. CDR3 in DNA: TGCGCCAGCAGCCGGACAGGGGAGAACACTGAAGCTTTCTTT.